Listed here are 26 T cell receptor beta chains from one sample, sequenced in a study of T-cell reconstitution after alpha-beta-depleted transplantation in children (TCRdb year 2016). The library was obtained by PCR. The sequencer listed for this sample is Illumina HiSeq 2500. TCR libraries were prepared with molecular barcoding, using unique molecular identifiers to normalize TCRbeta repertoire quantification. Clones were called with MiXCR by TCRdb after fastp trimmed the public reads at Q25, and only in-frame beta chains were retained. Each entry merges the rows of one CDR3 protein and shows their most common DNA and genes. The sample data list 200,000 to 300,000 distinct CDR3 sequences, and approximately 12% of these were observed just once. Of the sample, around 3% falls within the top ten clones. Sequenced material: PBMCs from the stem cell graft donor, taken from the stem cell graft. The receptors stem from a human donor who donated a stem cell graft to a child with acute lymphoblastic leukemia.

This clonotype was picked up one time. A single base separates this from a much larger clone, so it may be a read error. The rearrangement links TRBV5-6 to TRBJ1-1; D call uncertain. CDR3 size: 13 residues. Germline CDR1 is SGHDT and CDR2 is YYEEEE. The CDR3 DNA is TGTGCCAGCAGCTTGAGAGAACACACTGAAGCTTACTTT. The encoded protein is CASSLREHTEAYF.

This clonotype came up many times. The chain is built from TRBV12-3 or TRBV12-4 and TRBJ2-1, with 7 bases fitting TRBD2. This CDR3 region has 15 residues. V shed 3 bases and J 4 bases; nucleotides not matched to a gene: 6. The CDR3 coding sequence is TGTGCCAGCAGTTTCCAGACTAGCAGGTACAATGAGCAGTTCTTC. This gives the protein CASSFQTSRYNEQFF.

This clonotype was picked up many times. The V call is TRBV12-3 or TRBV12-4, the J call TRBJ2-5; D unclear. The CDR3 is made up of 12 amino acids. V lost 3 bases, J lost 1 base, and 3 bases lay in between. As DNA, the CDR3 is TGTGCCAGCAGTTTCCCCCAAGAGACCCAGTACTTC. Protein sequence: CASSFPQETQYF.

This clonotype was recorded at least ten times. The chain employs TRBV7-2 and TRBJ2-5, with 14 nucleotides matching TRBD2. Germline V gives CDR1 SGHTA, CDR2 FQGNSA. J lost 5 bases, V lost 3 bases, and 5 bases had no gene match. The CDR3 has 16 amino acids. CDR3 DNA sequence: TGTGCCAGCAGCTTCGGGACTAGCGGGGGTACGGAGACCCAGTACTTC. It translates to CASSFGTSGGTETQYF.

As to this clonotype: A much larger clone lies one base from this, so it may be a read error. This chain joins TRBV7-9 and TRBJ1-2; 7 bases agree with TRBD1. Germline V gene sequence: CDR1 SEHNR, CDR2 FQNEAQ (reference sequence). The CDR3 has 14 residues. CDR3 nucleotides: TGTGCCAGCAGCTTGATCCGGGACAGCTATGGCGACACCTTC. Amino acids: CASSLIRDSYGDTF.

This clonotype was seen ten or more times. V gene TRBV5-5 combines with J gene TRBJ2-5, with 10 bases matching TRBD2. Trimming took 4 bases from V and 2 from J; bases not matched to a gene: 8. The germline V gene has CDR1 SGHKS and CDR2 YYEKEE (reference sequence). There are 16 residues in the CDR3. Here the CDR3 DNA reads TGTGCCAGCAGCCCCATAGCGGGAGGTCAACAAGAGACCCAGTACTTC. This translates into CASSPIAGGQQETQYF.

With respect to this clonotype: Possible read error: a much larger clone is one base away. The chain joins TRBV20-1 to TRBJ2-1; D uncertain. The CDR3 has 16 amino acids. CDR1 is DFQATT, CDR2 SNEGSKA, per germline (reference sequence). This CDR3 is CTASRQPNIIYNEQFF. The CDR3 region has the DNA TGCACTGCTAGTAGACAACCAAACATCATCTACAATGAGCAGTTCTTC.

This clonotype was detected many times. The chain couples TRBV7-2 to TRBJ2-3, with 8 bases that match TRBD2. V gave up 2 bases and J gave up 4 bases; unmatched junction bases: 11. From germline, CDR1 is SGHTA and CDR2 FQGNSA. CDR3 length equals 17 residues. The CDR3 is CASSLIPRRGAPDTQYF. Here the CDR3 DNA reads TGTGCCAGCAGCTTAATACCACGGCGGGGGGCCCCAGATACGCAGTATTTT. The entire variable domain, with the rest obtained from reference TRBV7-2 and TRBJ2-3, is as follows: GAGVSQSPSNKVTEKGKDVELRCDPISGHTALYWYRQSLGQGLEFLIYFQGNSAPDKSGLPSDRFSAERTGGSVSTLTIQRTQQEDSAVYLCASSLIPRRGAPDTQYFGPGTRLTVL.

This clonotype has at least ten counts. The V gene is TRBV7-2, the J gene TRBJ2-3; possible D gene TRBD2, 5 bases. The length of the CDR3 is 14 residues. Germline loops: CDR1 SGHTA, CDR2 FQGNSA. Trimming pared 3 bases from V and 4 bases from J, leaving 11 bases between. The CDR3: CASSFRETSDTQYF. The CDR3 region has the DNA TGTGCCAGCAGCTTTCGGGAAACCTCAGATACGCAGTATTTT. Full variable domain (remainder filled in from reference TRBV7-2 and TRBJ2-3): GAGVSQSPSNKVTEKGKDVELRCDPISGHTALYWYRQSLGQGLEFLIYFQGNSAPDKSGLPSDRFSAERTGGSVSTLTIQRTQQEDSAVYLCASSFRETSDTQYFGPGTRLTVL.

This clonotype was picked up many times. This chain joins TRBV7-2 and TRBJ1-2, with TRBD1 matching 9 bases. Per the germline V gene, CDR1 is SGHTA and CDR2 is FQGNSA. V trimming: 4 bases; J trimming: 7 bases; junction bases outside the gene matches: 7. This CDR3 is built from 14 residues. The CDR3 sequence: CASSSVQGAAGYTF. The CDR3 DNA sequence: TGTGCCAGCAGCTCCGTACAGGGGGCCGCTGGCTACACCTTC. Drawing the rest from reference TRBV7-2 and TRBJ1-2, the complete variable domain is GAGVSQSPSNKVTEKGKDVELRCDPISGHTALYWYRQSLGQGLEFLIYFQGNSAPDKSGLPSDRFSAERTGGSVSTLTIQRTQQEDSAVYLCASSSVQGAAGYTFGSGTRLTVV.

This clonotype was counted at least ten times. The chain couples TRBV20-1 to TRBJ2-1, with TRBD1 matching over 7 bases. The germline V gene has CDR1 DFQATT and CDR2 SNEGSKA (reference sequence). Losses at the gene ends were 6 bases for V and 7 bases for J; bases not matched to a gene: 15. The CDR3 length is 15 residues. This chain's CDR3 is CSADDYGTAFNEQFF. The DNA of the CDR3 is TGCAGTGCGGACGACTACGGGACAGCCTTTAATGAGCAGTTCTTC.

The table lists this clonotype with many counts. The chain employs TRBV7-9 and TRBJ2-7, with no clear D. V was clipped by 2 bases and J by 5 bases, with 13 bases between them. CDR1 and CDR2 from the germline V gene are SEHNR and FQNEAQ (reference sequence). The CDR3 is 14 amino acids. The CDR3 DNA is TGTGCCAGCAGCTTAAATTCGATTGGGGACGAGCAGTACTTC. Protein sequence: CASSLNSIGDEQYF.

This clonotype has ten or more counts. The CDR3 nucleotides read TGCAGTGCTAGGAAACAGGGGAGGAACACTGAAGCTTTCTTT. As protein: CSARKQGRNTEAFF. This chain joins TRBV20-1 and TRBJ1-1, with 7 bases that match TRBD1. Germline V gene lookup returns CDR1 DFQATT and CDR2 SNEGSKA (reference sequence). J lost 1 base, V lost 3 bases, and 5 bases had no gene match. This CDR3 is built from 14 residues.

The chain recombines TRBV7-9 with TRBJ2-5, with 7 positions matching TRBD1. After removal of 3 bases from V and 5 bases from J, the junction contained 3 bases not matched to a gene. The CDR3 spans 13 residues. Germline V lookup: CDR1 SEHNR, CDR2 FQNEAQ (reference sequence). The CDR3 DNA sequence: TGTGCCAGCAGCTTGACAGGGTGGGAGACCCAGTACTTC. Translation gives CASSLTGWETQYF.

As concerns this clonotype: Just one base apart from a much larger clone, this may be a read error. The genes are TRBV6-2 or TRBV6-3 and TRBJ2-2; TRBD2 is a possible D gene (6 bases). CDR1 and CDR2 (germline): MNHEY, SVGEGT. Trimming took off 8 bases at V and 0 bases at J, with 31 bases between the two ends. The CDR3 totals 21 residues. The CDR3 nucleotides are TGTGCCAGCGATGCGGGGCCCGAATTGCCAACCGAAGACACGAACACCGGGGAGCTGTTTTTT. Translated, it gives CASDAGPELPTEDTNTGELFF.

A word on this clonotype: One base away lies a much larger clone, so this may be a sequencing read error. The chain couples TRBV7-2 to TRBJ2-3, with D unclear. The CDR3 runs to 16 residues. Germline V gene sequence: CDR1 SGHTA, CDR2 FQGNSA. The CDR3 reads CANSSSYPRRTDTQYF. Written as DNA, the CDR3 is TGTGCCAACAGCTCCAGTTACCCGCGTCGCACAGATACGCAGTATTTT.

This clonotype was observed at least ten times. The rearrangement joins TRBV20-1 to TRBJ2-3; no clear D. Germline V CDR1 and CDR2: DFQATT, SNEGSKA (reference sequence). CDR3 length: 15 residues. The germline V and J ends were trimmed by 6 bases and 2 bases, with 18 bases remaining between them. The CDR3 loop reads CSAIRPSGDTDTQYF. In DNA, the CDR3 is TGCAGTGCCATCCGCCCTTCTGGGGACACAGATACGCAGTATTTT.

The genes are TRBV19 and TRBJ1-2; perhaps TRBD1 as D (5 bases). Looked up from germline, CDR1 is LNHDA and CDR2 is SQIVND (reference sequence). This CDR3 contains 14 residues. The V gene lost 4 bases and the J gene lost 4 bases, with 13 bases spanning the gap. For the CDR3, the DNA is TGTGCCAGTAGTACTACGGACACCTCCTATGGCTACACCTTC. This gives the protein CASSTTDTSYGYTF.

This chain joins TRBV7-9 and TRBJ1-1; D unresolved. The CDR3 has 12 amino acids. Germline V CDR1 and CDR2: SEHNR, FQNEAQ (reference sequence). Trimming removed 5 bases at V and 0 bases at J, with 4 bases between. CDR3 in amino acids: CASSRMNTEAFF. Written as DNA, the CDR3 is TGTGCCAGCAGCCGAATGAACACTGAAGCTTTCTTT.

This clonotype was detected ten times or more. This chain connects TRBV6-5 to TRBJ2-7; possibly TRBD2 for D (5 bases). CDR1 MNHEY and CDR2 SVGAGI come from the germline V gene. The CDR3 loop spans 16 amino acids. V gave up 0 bases and J gave up 7 bases, with 19 bases separating them. The CDR3 region has the DNA TGTGCCAGCAGTTACTCGCCCCTCCACGGACTTAGGGAGCAGTACTTC. Translation gives CASSYSPLHGLREQYF.

This clonotype showed up many times. The chain carries TRBV27 and TRBJ2-7; a possible D gene is TRBD1 (5 bases). V dropped 3 bases and J dropped 6 bases, with 9 bases sitting between them. The CDR3 sequence is 12 residues long. CDR1 is MNHEY and CDR2 is SMNVEV in the germline V gene (reference sequence). Written as DNA, the CDR3 is TGTGCCAGCAGTTTTCAAGGGGCCGAGCAGTACTTC. This codes for CASSFQGAEQYF.

This clonotype was picked up many times. This sequence joins TRBV4-3 and TRBJ1-4, with TRBD1 identical over 8 bases. The germline CDR1 and CDR2 sequences are LGHNA and YSLEER. The CDR3 contains 16 residues. Trimming at V came to 1 base and at J to 8 bases, leaving 9 bases not matched to a gene. The CDR3 nucleotides read TGCGCCAGCAGCCAAGCTTGGGGACAGGTGTCCGAAAAACTGTTTTTT. Protein: CASSQAWGQVSEKLFF.

A remark on this clonotype: This sequence may be a read error, since a much larger clone differs from it by one base. This chain joins TRBV5-1 and TRBJ2-5, with D hard to call. CDR1 and CDR2 (germline): SGHRS, YFSETQ. The CDR3 consists of 15 residues. In DNA form, the CDR3 reads TGCGCCAGCAGCTTGGAGAGGCCAGGTCAAGAGACCCACTACTTC. Translated, it gives CASSLERPGQETHYF.

This clonotype was detected many times. The chain is built from TRBV10-3 and TRBJ2-3; TRBD1 agrees at 7 bases. Germline V gene lookup returns CDR1 ENHRY and CDR2 SYGVKD. Trimming removed 7 bases from V and 4 bases from J; junction bases left unmatched: 8. This CDR3 is 14 amino acids long. CDR3 bases: TGTGCCATCACCGAGACAGGGACGGCAGATACGCAGTATTTT. This sequence encodes CAITETGTADTQYF.

This clonotype has a count of ten or more. The genes are TRBV20-1 and TRBJ1-3, with 7 nucleotides matching TRBD1. The junction had 6 bases not matched to a gene; V was cut back by 1 base and J by 0 bases. The CDR3 totals 16 residues. Germline V gene sequence: CDR1 DFQATT, CDR2 SNEGSKA (reference sequence). The CDR3 DNA reads as TGCAGTGCTAGAGGCCTGACAGGGAGCTCTGGAAACACCATATATTTT. Translated, it gives CSARGLTGSSGNTIYF.

At least ten counts were recorded for this clonotype. The chain has TRBV28 and TRBJ2-1, with D uncertain. The CDR3 is 13 amino acids. Trimming took off 2 bases at V and 5 bases at J, with 7 bases between the two ends. The germline CDR1 and CDR2 sequences are MDHEN and SYDVKM. The CDR3 bases are TGTGCCAGCAGTTTACCTCACCACAATGAGCAGTTCTTC. Its protein product is CASSLPHHNEQFF.